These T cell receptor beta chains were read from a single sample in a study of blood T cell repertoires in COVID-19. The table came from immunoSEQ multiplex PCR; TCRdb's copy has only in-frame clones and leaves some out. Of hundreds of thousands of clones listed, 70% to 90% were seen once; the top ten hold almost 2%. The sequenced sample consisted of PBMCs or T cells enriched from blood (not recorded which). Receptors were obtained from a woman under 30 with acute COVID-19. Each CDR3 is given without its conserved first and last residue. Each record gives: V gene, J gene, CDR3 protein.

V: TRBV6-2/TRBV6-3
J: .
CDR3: ASSYLRNTGELF

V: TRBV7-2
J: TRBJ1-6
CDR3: ASSSPGGSYNSPLH

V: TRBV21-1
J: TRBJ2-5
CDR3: ASSKGQPRAETQY

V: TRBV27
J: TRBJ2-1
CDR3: ASSFFGERDNEQF

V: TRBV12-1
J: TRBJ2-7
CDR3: ASTSSSYEQY

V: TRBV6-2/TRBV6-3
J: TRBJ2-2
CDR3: ASSTGTSNYGELF

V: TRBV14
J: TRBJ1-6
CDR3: ASSPKLRDRGWVMNSPLH

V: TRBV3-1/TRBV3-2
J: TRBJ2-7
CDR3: ASSQGPQGFLEQY

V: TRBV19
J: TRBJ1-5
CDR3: ASRDRAYGNQPQH

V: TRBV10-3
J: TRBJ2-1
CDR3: AISASSGAYNEQF

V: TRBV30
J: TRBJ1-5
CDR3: AWSKIGTGRNQPQH

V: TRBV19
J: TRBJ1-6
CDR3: ASRLQGEINNSPLH

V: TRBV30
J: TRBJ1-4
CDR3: AWKTGSGLNEKLF

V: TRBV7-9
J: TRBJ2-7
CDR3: ASSQTRHEQY

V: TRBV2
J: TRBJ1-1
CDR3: ASSEGDIKAF

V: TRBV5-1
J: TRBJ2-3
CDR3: ASSFGLIGADTQY

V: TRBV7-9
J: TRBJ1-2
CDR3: ASSYRTGEDGYT

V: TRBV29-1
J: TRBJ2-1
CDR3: SVEAFGYNEQF

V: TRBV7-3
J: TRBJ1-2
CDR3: ASSSDRGGYT

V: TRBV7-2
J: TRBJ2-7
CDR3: ASSLSGRNTYEQY

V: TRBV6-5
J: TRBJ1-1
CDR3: ASTESGQTEAF

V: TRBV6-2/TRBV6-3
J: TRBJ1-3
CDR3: ASSFRPGGGNTIY

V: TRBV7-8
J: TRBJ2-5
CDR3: ASCSRGQETQY